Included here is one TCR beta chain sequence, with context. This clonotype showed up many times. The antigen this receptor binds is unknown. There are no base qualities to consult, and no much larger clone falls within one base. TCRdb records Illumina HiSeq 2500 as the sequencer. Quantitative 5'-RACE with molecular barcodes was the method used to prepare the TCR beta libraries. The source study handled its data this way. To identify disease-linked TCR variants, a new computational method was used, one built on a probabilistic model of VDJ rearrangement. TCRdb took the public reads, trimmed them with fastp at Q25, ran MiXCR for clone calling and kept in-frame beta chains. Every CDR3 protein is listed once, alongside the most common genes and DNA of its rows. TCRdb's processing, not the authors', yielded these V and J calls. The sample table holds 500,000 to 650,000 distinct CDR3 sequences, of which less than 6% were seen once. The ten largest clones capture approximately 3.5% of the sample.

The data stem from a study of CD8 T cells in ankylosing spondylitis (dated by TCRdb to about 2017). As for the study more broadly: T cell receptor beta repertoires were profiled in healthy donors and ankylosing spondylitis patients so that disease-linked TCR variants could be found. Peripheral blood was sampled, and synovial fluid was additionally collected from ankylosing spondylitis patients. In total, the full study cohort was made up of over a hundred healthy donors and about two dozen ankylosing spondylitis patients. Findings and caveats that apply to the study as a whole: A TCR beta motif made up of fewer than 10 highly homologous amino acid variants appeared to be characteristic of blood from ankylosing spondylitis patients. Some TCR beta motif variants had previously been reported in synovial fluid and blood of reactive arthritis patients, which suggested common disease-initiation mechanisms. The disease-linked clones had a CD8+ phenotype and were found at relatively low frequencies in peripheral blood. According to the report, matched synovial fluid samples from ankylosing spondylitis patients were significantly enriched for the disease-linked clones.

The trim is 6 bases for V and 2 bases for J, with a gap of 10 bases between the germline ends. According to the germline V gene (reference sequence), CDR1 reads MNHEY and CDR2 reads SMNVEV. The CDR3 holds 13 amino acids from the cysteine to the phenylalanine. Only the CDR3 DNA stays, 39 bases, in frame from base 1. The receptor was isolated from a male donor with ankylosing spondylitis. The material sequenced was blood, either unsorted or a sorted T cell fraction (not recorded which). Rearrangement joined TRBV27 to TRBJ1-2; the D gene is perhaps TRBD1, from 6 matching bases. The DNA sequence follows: TGTGCCAGCAGGCAGGGGCTGAACTATGGCTACACCTTC. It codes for CASRQGLNYGYTF.